One and the same sample provided the 23 T cell receptor beta chains below, sequenced in a study of beta chain features in type 1 diabetes. Regarding the study as a whole: When Type 1 diabetes patients were examined, their TCRB CDR3s proved moderately but significantly shorter in all four CD4+ subsets.

Isolated RNA was reverse transcribed in full, so expressed TCRB transcripts were sequenced. Produced via immunoSEQ multiplex PCR; TCRdb's table is partial and in-frame only. Of under 850,000 clones listed, 10% to 15% are singletons. No antigens are known for them. The specimen was naive CD4+ T cells from blood. The origin of the receptors is a man in his late teens or twenties with type 1 diabetes.

The V call is TRBV5-1, the J call TRBJ2-7; D is perhaps TRBD2 (6 bases). V gave up 0 bases and J gave up 3 bases, with 16 bases separating them. Germline V gene lookup returns CDR1 SGHRS and CDR2 YFSETQ. The CDR3 has 16 residues. CDR3 loop: CASSLASTRGGYEQYF. The CDR3 DNA is TGCGCCAGCAGCTTGGCCTCTACGAGGGGAGGCTACGAGCAGTACTTC.

The chain uses TRBV7-7 and TRBJ1-1; D remains ambiguous. V lost 5 bases to trimming and J lost 4 bases, with 11 bases between them. The germline gives CDR1 SSHAT, CDR2 FNYEAQ (reference sequence). This CDR3 comprises 13 residues. CDR3 in DNA: TGTGCCAGCAGCACAACGGCGGGCACTGAAGCTTTCTTT. Translated, it gives CASSTTAGTEAFF.

The rearrangement joins TRBV2 to TRBJ1-2; 9 bases agree with TRBD1. Per the germline V gene, CDR1 is SNHLY and CDR2 is FYNNEI. V lost 2 bases, J lost 8 bases, and 6 bases stayed unmatched. The CDR3 consists of 14 residues. In nucleotides, the CDR3 is TGTGCCAGCAGTGAACCGGGACAGGGTCGAGGCTACACCTTC. This sequence encodes CASSEPGQGRGYTF.

The chain is built from TRBV28 and TRBJ1-2, with 7 bases that match TRBD1. Germline CDR1 and CDR2: MDHEN and SYDVKM. V trimming: 5 bases; J trimming: 5 bases; junction bases outside the gene matches: 8. This CDR3 spans 14 amino acids. CDR3 protein: CASSRQGVGYGYTF. The CDR3 DNA reads TGTGCCAGCAGTCGACAGGGAGTCGGGTATGGCTACACCTTC.

This clone has more than one count but fewer than ten. CDR3 coding DNA: TGTGCCAGCAACCTCCGGGCACAGGAGACCCAGTACTTC. Protein: CASNLRAQETQYF. This rearrangement joins TRBV6-1 to TRBJ2-5; the D is unclear. Trimming stripped 7 bases from V and 5 bases from J, with 14 bases between. In germline, CDR1 is MNHNS, CDR2 SASEGT. The CDR3 contains 13 residues.

A remark on this clone: This sample includes further DNA sequences coding for the same CDR3. The genes are TRBV28 and TRBJ2-7; D gene ambiguous. This CDR3 comprises 11 residues. V lost 2 bases, J lost 7 bases, and 6 bases lay in between. The germline V gene has CDR1 MDHEN and CDR2 SYDVKM. The CDR3 here is CASSLRQEQYF. The CDR3 bases are TGTGCCAGCAGTTTACGGCAGGAGCAGTACTTC.

This clone came up a few times. The J gene is TRBJ2-7, the V gene TRBV30; tentatively, D is TRBD1 (5 bases). The CDR3 length is 11 residues. Germline loops: CDR1 GTSNPN, CDR2 SVGIG (reference sequence). Trimming cost V 2 bases and J 5 bases, with 7 bases left between them. The CDR3 loop is CAWSPRDEQYF. CDR3 coding DNA: TGTGCCTGGAGTCCCAGGGACGAGCAGTACTTC. The full variable domain, its missing parts supplied by reference TRBV30 and TRBJ2-7, is SQTIHQWPATLVQPVGSPLSLECTVEGTSNPNLYWYRQAAGRGLQLLFYSVGIGQISSEVPQNLSASRPQDRQFILSSKKLLLSDSGFYLCAWSPRDEQYFGPGTRLTVT.

This clone was seen a handful of times. This chain connects TRBV18 to TRBJ1-6, with TRBD1 identical over 9 bases. The junction had 8 bases not matched to a gene; V was cut back by 3 bases and J by 8 bases. CDR3 length: 16 amino acids. The V gene's germline CDR1 is KGHSH and CDR2 LQKENI. CDR3 residues: CASSPGTGTFDSPLHF. CDR3 nucleotides: TGTGCCAGCTCACCCGGGACAGGGACTTTCGATTCACCCCTCCACTTT.

Only a few counts were recorded for this clone. V is TRBV4-2 and J is TRBJ2-4; 10 nucleotides agree with TRBD2. Germline CDR1 is LGHNA and CDR2 is YNFKEQ. The CDR3 totals 12 residues. After removal of 4 bases from V and 16 bases from J, the junction contained 7 bases not matched to a gene. As DNA, the CDR3 is TGTGCCAGCAGCCTTAGCGGGGGGCCGGCTTACTTC. Translating gives CASSLSGGPAYF.

This clone has more than one count but fewer than ten. The chain couples TRBV10-3 to TRBJ1-2, with D possibly matching TRBD1 (5 bases). V lost 4 bases and J 3 bases, leaving 12 bases between the germline ends. CDR1 is ENHRY, CDR2 SYGVKD, per germline. This CDR3 region has 14 residues. CDR3 region: CAISAQAEDYGYTF. DNA for the CDR3: TGTGCCATCAGTGCACAGGCAGAAGACTATGGCTACACCTTC.

A few counts support this clone. The gene calls are TRBV7-9 and TRBJ1-5, with D possibly being TRBD1 (6 bases). The CDR3 contains 14 residues. Trimming left V 2 bases short and J 3 bases short, with 8 bases between. Germline lookup yields CDR1 SEHNR and CDR2 FQNEAQ (reference sequence). As DNA, the CDR3 is TGTGCCAGCAGCTTACAGGGGTTCAATCAGCCCCAGCATTTT. It encodes CASSLQGFNQPQHF.

The genes are TRBV29-1 and TRBJ1-1; 7 bases are a match to TRBD1. This CDR3 comprises 15 residues. Germline trimming cut 5 bases from V and 5 bases from J; bases unmatched to any gene: 14. Germline V gene sequence: CDR1 SQVTM, CDR2 ANQGSEA. This chain's CDR3 is CSVLLVGRGRTEAFF. The CDR3, as DNA: TGCAGCGTTCTCCTGGTAGGCAGGGGGAGGACTGAAGCTTTCTTT. The full variable domain, in which reference TRBV29-1 and TRBJ1-1 provide the parts outside the CDR3, is SAVISQKPSRDICQRGTSLTIQCQVDSQVTMMFWYRQQPGQSLTLIATANQGSEATYESGFVIDKFPISRPNLTFSTLTVSNMSPEDSSIYLCSVLLVGRGRTEAFFGQGTRLTVV.

This clone was seen more than once but under ten times. This chain uses TRBV11-2 with TRBJ2-1; D possibly corresponds to TRBD1 (6 bases). This CDR3 is built from 12 residues. Germline V lookup: CDR1 SGHAT, CDR2 FQNNGV. With 5 bases removed from V and 9 bases from J, the gap between germline ends came to 11 bases. In DNA, the CDR3 is TGTGCCAGCAGCCAGGGGTTGGGTGAGCAGTTCTTC. Encoded protein: CASSQGLGEQFF.

The chain uses TRBV18 and TRBJ2-7, with no clear D. Trimming stripped 1 base from V and 2 bases from J, with 9 bases between. The CDR3 sequence is 14 residues long. The germline CDR1 and CDR2 sequences are KGHSH and LQKENI. The CDR3, as DNA: TGTGCCAGCTCACCACGCGTCCCCACCTACGAGCAGTACTTC. Translation gives CASSPRVPTYEQYF.

The V call is TRBV7-9, the J call TRBJ2-3; D uncertain. V was trimmed by 1 base and J by 0 bases, leaving 11 bases between them. The CDR3 contains 16 residues. The germline V gene encodes CDR1 SEHNR and CDR2 FQNEAQ (reference sequence). The CDR3 nucleotides read TGTGCCAGCAGCTTAGAGTTGAGCAGAAGCACAGATACGCAGTATTTT. This gives the protein CASSLELSRSTDTQYF.

The chain uses TRBV9 and TRBJ2-2, with D maybe TRBD1 (6 bases). This CDR3 region has 15 residues. V was trimmed by 4 bases and J by 3 bases, leaving 13 bases between them. Germline CDR1 SGDLS, CDR2 YYNGEE. The CDR3 sequence is CASSLRGTDTGELFF. As DNA, the CDR3 is TGTGCCAGCAGCCTTAGGGGGACCGACACCGGGGAGCTGTTTTTT.

This clone came up a few times. The chain uses TRBV5-4 and TRBJ2-1; D is uncertain. The CDR3 has 13 residues. V was shortened by 6 bases and J by 2 bases, with 9 bases between the two germline ends. Germline V gene sequence: CDR1 SGHNT, CDR2 YYREEE (reference sequence). The chain's CDR3 is CASIYSAYNEQFF. The DNA for the CDR3 is TGTGCCAGCATCTACAGCGCCTACAATGAGCAGTTCTTC.

The table lists this clone with a few counts. The genes are TRBV6-5 and TRBJ1-1; TRBD1 matches 7 bases. Trimming at V came to 6 bases and at J to 7 bases, leaving 2 bases not matched to a gene. The CDR3 has 11 amino acids. Germline V gives CDR1 MNHEY, CDR2 SVGAGI. The CDR3 bases are TGTGCCAGCAGGGGACAGCTTGAAGCTTTCTTT. Amino acid sequence: CASRGQLEAFF.

This clone has a handful of counts. The same CDR3 can be traced to other DNA sequences in this sample. The chain uses TRBV5-1 and TRBJ2-3; no clear D gene. The V end was cut by 0 bases, the J end by 1 base, with 3 bases between. The CDR3 runs 13 residues. Germline V lookup: CDR1 SGHRS, CDR2 YFSETQ. DNA of the CDR3: TGCGCCAGCAGCTTGGCCGGCACAGATACGCAGTATTTT. Translation: CASSLAGTDTQYF.

The chain has TRBV29-1 and TRBJ1-2; 8 bases are a match to TRBD1. After removal of 8 bases from V and 3 bases from J, the junction contained 8 bases not matched to a gene. This CDR3 region has 13 residues. From germline, CDR1 is SQVTM and CDR2 ANQGSEA. The CDR3 bases are TGCAGCTCCCCCTCAGGGGGCGACTATGGCTACACCTTC. Protein sequence: CSSPSGGDYGYTF.

This clone came up a few times. V usage is TRBV28 and J usage is TRBJ2-7, with 8 bases fitting TRBD1. The CDR3 loop spans 16 amino acids. V trimming: 3 bases; J trimming: 1 base; junction bases outside the gene matches: 8. Germline V gene lookup returns CDR1 MDHEN and CDR2 SYDVKM. CDR3 loop: CASSLGRGPRSYEQYF. The CDR3 region has the DNA TGTGCCAGCAGTTTGGGCAGGGGGCCGCGGTCCTACGAGCAGTACTTC.

In this sample, this clone turned up a few times. The chain employs TRBV30 and TRBJ1-5; 7 bases map to TRBD1. From germline, CDR1 is GTSNPN and CDR2 SVGIG (reference sequence). Trimming cost V 1 base and J 5 bases; bases outside gene matches: 8. This CDR3 is built from 15 residues. Here the CDR3 DNA reads TGTGCCTGGAGTGACAAACAGGGGTACGATCAGCCCCAGCATTTT. This translates into CAWSDKQGYDQPQHF.

This clone has only a few counts. This chain joins TRBV30 and TRBJ2-1; D call uncertain. The V and J ends lost 7 bases and 2 bases respectively, with 15 bases between them. Looked up from germline, CDR1 is GTSNPN and CDR2 is SVGIG (reference sequence). This CDR3 spans 14 amino acids. This chain's CDR3 is CAYTSLLAYNEQFF. CDR3 DNA: TGTGCCTATACAAGCCTTCTTGCCTACAATGAGCAGTTCTTC. Full variable domain (rest looked up from reference TRBV30 and TRBJ2-1): SQTIHQWPATLVQPVGSPLSLECTVEGTSNPNLYWYRQAAGRGLQLLFYSVGIGQISSEVPQNLSASRPQDRQFILSSKKLLLSDSGFYLCAYTSLLAYNEQFFGPGTRLTVL.